This paragraph covers one T cell receptor beta chain sequence. Its antigen is unidentified. The data belong to a study of cytomegalovirus exposure and HLA in healthy donors. Study as a whole: The same platform was used for the 120 validation repertoires and the 600 to 850 first-cohort repertoires, a later analysis reported. The study, taken as a whole, reports: Specificity of a few CMV-associated chains for CMV antigens was verified in vitro. Cytomegalovirus association was listed for about 170 TCR beta chains.

V shed 2 bases and J shed 1 base, with 8 bases lying between them. Germline V lookup: CDR1 SGHTA, CDR2 FQGTGA. The CDR3 runs to 14 residues. Sequencing was performed with immunoSEQ multiplex PCR; in TCRdb, only in-frame clones are kept and a portion is missing. The table includes 150,000 to 200,000 clones, about 85% detected once. The sequenced material came from PBMCs. This receptor was taken from a man aged 18 to 35 in good health and CMV-seropositive. V is TRBV7-3 and J is TRBJ1-1; tentative D call: TRBD1 (6 bases). The CDR3 DNA reads TGTGCCAGCAGCTTACGGGGGGCGAACACTGAAGCTTTCTTT. Translation: CASSLRGANTEAFF.